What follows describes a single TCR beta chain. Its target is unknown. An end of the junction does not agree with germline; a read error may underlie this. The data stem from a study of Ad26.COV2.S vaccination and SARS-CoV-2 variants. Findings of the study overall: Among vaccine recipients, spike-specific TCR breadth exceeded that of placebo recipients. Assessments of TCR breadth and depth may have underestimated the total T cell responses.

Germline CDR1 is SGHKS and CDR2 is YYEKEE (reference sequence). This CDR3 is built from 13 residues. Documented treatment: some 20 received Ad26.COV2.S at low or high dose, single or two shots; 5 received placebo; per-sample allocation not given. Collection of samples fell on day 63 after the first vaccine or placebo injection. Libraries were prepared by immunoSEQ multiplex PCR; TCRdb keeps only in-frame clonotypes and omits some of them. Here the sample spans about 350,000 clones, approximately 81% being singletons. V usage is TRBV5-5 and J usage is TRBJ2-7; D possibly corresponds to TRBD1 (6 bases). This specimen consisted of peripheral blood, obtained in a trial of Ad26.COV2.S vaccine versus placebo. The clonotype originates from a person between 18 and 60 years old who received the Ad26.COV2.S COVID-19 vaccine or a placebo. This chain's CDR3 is CASSGQSSYGQYF. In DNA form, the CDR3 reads TGTGCCAGCAGCGGACAGAGCTCCTACGGGCAGTACTTC.